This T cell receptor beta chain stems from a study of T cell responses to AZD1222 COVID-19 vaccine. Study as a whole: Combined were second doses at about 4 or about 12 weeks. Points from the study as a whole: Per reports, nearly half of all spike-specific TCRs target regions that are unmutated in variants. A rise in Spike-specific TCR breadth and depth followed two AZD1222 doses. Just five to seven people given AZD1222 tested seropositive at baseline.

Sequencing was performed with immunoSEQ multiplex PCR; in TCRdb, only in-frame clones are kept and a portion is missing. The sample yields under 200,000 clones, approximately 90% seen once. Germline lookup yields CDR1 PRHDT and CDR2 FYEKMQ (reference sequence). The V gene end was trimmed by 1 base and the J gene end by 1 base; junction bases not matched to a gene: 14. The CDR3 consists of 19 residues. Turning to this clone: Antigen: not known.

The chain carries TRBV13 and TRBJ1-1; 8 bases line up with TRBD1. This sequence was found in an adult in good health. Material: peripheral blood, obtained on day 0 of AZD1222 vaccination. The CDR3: CASSLVFGQGVFGNTEAFF. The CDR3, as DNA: TGTGCCAGCAGCTTAGTTTTTGGACAGGGAGTCTTCGGGAACACTGAAGCTTTCTTT.